These 15 T cell receptor beta chains share one sample of origin, sequenced in a study of molecular identifiers for immune sequencing clone quantification. One entry per CDR3 protein, called by TCRdb with MiXCR from the PCR reads. Of about 40,000 distinct CDR3 sequences in the sample, less than 20% were seen once. The sequenced sample was naive CD8+ T cells from blood, with Jurkat cell RNA spiked in. Subset specified: FACS-sorted CD8+CD4-CCR7+CD45RA+ naive T cells. The source of these receptors is a human donor in good health. Some libraries in this study had Jurkat cell RNA spiked in.

Turning to this clonotype: Since a much larger clone is just one base distant, this may be a read error. This sequence joins TRBV28 and TRBJ2-1; TRBD2 aligns across 16 bases. The CDR3 runs to 17 residues. CDR1 and CDR2 from the germline V gene are MDHEN and SYDVKM. The CDR3 protein is CASSPMGLAGGRNEQSF. CDR3 DNA sequence: TGTGCCAGCAGTCCCATGGGACTAGCGGGAGGGCGCAATGAGCAGTCCTTC.

There are many counts of this clonotype. V gene TRBV7-2 combines with J gene TRBJ1-4; D not certain. Per germline, CDR1 SGHTA and CDR2 FQGNSA. This CDR3 region has 12 residues. The V end lost 1 base, the J end lost 8 bases, and 5 bases lay between the germline ends. The CDR3 sequence is CASSLVGEKLFF. CDR3 DNA: TGTGCCAGCAGCTTAGTGGGGGAAAAACTGTTTTTT.

The chain carries TRBV28 and TRBJ2-1; 11 nucleotides agree with TRBD2. With 6 bases clipped from V and 4 bases from J, the junction kept 20 bases outside the gene matches. Germline V gives CDR1 MDHEN, CDR2 SYDVKM. The CDR3 runs to 20 residues. In nucleotides, the CDR3 is TGTGCCAGCAGCCCCCCGCGAGTACTAGCGGGAGAAAGGGTATACAATGAGCAGTTCTTC. Translated: CASSPPRVLAGERVYNEQFF. The full variable domain, in which reference TRBV28 and TRBJ2-1 provide the parts outside the CDR3, is DVKVTQSSRYLVKRTGEKVFLECVQDMDHENMFWYRQDPGLGLRLIYFSYDVKMKEKGDIPEGYSVSREKKERFSLILESASTNQTSMYLCASSPPRVLAGERVYNEQFFGPGTRLTVL.

This clonotype has a count of ten or more. The V gene is TRBV7-9, the J gene TRBJ2-1, with a weak D call TRBD2 (5 bases). Germline-derived CDR1 and CDR2 are SEHNR and FQNEAQ (reference sequence). The CDR3 contains 11 residues. V lost 7 bases and J lost 12, with 13 bases in between. The CDR3 region is CASTLKGVQFF. The CDR3 DNA is TGTGCCAGCACCCTAAAGGGAGTGCAGTTCTTC.

This clonotype was picked up many times. V gene TRBV29-1 combines with J gene TRBJ2-7, with D possibly matching TRBD1 (7 bases). The CDR3 is 12 residues long. The ends were cut back, 7 bases at V and 7 bases at J, with 17 bases in the middle. Germline CDR1 and CDR2: SQVTM and ANQGSEA. CDR3 DNA sequence: TGCAGCGGGACCACAGGGGCGGGGGAGCAGTACTTC. It codes for CSGTTGAGEQYF.

This clonotype was counted ten times or more. J is TRBJ2-5 and V is TRBV9, with D maybe TRBD2 (5 bases). Germline V gene lookup returns CDR1 SGDLS and CDR2 YYNGEE. V lost 2 bases and J lost 4, with 15 bases in between. CDR3 length: 15 residues. CDR3: CASSVVGRSGETQYF. DNA of the CDR3: TGTGCCAGCAGCGTCGTTGGCCGGAGCGGAGAGACCCAGTACTTC.

This clonotype was picked up many times. The J gene is TRBJ2-5, the V gene TRBV5-6, with a weak D call TRBD1 (5 bases). V was cut by 2 bases and J by 2 bases, with 7 bases left in between. This CDR3 spans 13 amino acids. The germline CDR1 and CDR2 sequences are SGHDT and YYEEEE. CDR3 residues: CASSFNRQETQYF. CDR3 DNA: TGTGCCAGCAGCTTTAACAGGCAAGAGACCCAGTACTTC.

This clonotype was detected ten times or more. The rearrangement joins TRBV7-9 to TRBJ1-5; tentative D call: TRBD1 (5 bases). V lost 5 bases and J lost 5, with 16 bases in between. The CDR3 covers 15 residues. CDR1 is SEHNR, CDR2 FQNEAQ, per germline (reference sequence). CDR3: CASSPAGRGDQPQHF. CDR3 sequence (DNA): TGTGCCAGCAGCCCGGCGGGGCGGGGAGATCAGCCCCAGCATTTT.

This clonotype occurred many times. This rearrangement joins TRBV13 to TRBJ2-5, with 7 positions matching TRBD2. CDR3 size: 15 residues. V was pared by 5 bases and J by 2 bases, with 8 bases of the junction left unmatched. Germline CDR1 is PRHDT and CDR2 is FYEKMQ (reference sequence). CDR3 DNA: TGTGCCAGCAGCAGCGGGACCTGGGGGCAAGAGACCCAGTACTTC. Its protein product is CASSSGTWGQETQYF.

Ten or more counts support this clonotype. V and J are TRBV29-1 and TRBJ1-2; D unclear. The germline V gene has CDR1 SQVTM and CDR2 ANQGSEA. V shed 0 bases and J shed 3 bases, with 2 bases lying between them. The CDR3 loop spans 11 amino acids. The CDR3 DNA is TGCAGCGTTGAAGAAGACTATGGCTACACCTTC. The encoded protein is CSVEEDYGYTF.

The table lists this clonotype with many counts. The chain is built from TRBV9 and TRBJ2-4; TRBD2 aligns across 8 bases. Germline loops: CDR1 SGDLS, CDR2 YYNGEE. V lost 4 bases, J lost 2 bases, and 11 bases stayed unmatched. This CDR3 is 17 amino acids long. CDR3 in amino acids: CASSSWGGRNPKNIQYF. CDR3 nucleotide sequence: TGTGCCAGCAGCTCCTGGGGCGGGAGGAATCCCAAAAACATTCAGTACTTC.

In the case of this clonotype: It may be a read error: a sequence one base away is much more abundant. The chain's CDR3 is CASSSVLGVGYQETQYF. The CDR3, as DNA: TGTGCCAGCAGCTCCGTTCTGGGGGTTGGATACCAAGAGACCCAGTACTTC. The gene calls are TRBV28 and TRBJ2-5, with D possibly called TRBD1 or TRBD2 (5 bases each). Looked up from germline, CDR1 is MDHEN and CDR2 is SYDVKM. Trimming cost V 6 bases and J 0 bases, with 20 bases left between them. The CDR3 length is 17 residues.

The chain uses TRBV7-9 and TRBJ2-1, with TRBD2 matching 7 bases. J lost 7 bases, V lost 6 bases, and 9 bases had no gene match. CDR3 length equals 14 residues. Germline V lookup: CDR1 SEHNR, CDR2 FQNEAQ (reference sequence). CDR3 coding DNA: TGTGCCAGCAGGGGGGGGGTCAAGGGGAATGAGCAGTTCTTC. It codes for CASRGGVKGNEQFF.

This clonotype qualifies as medium-sized (0.01 to 0.1%). The chain recombines TRBV7-6 with TRBJ2-1, with 9 bases fitting TRBD1. Trimming took 4 bases from V and 6 from J; bases not matched to a gene: 10. The CDR3 has 16 residues. Per the germline V gene, CDR1 is SGHVS and CDR2 is FNYEAQ. The CDR3, as DNA: TGTGCCAGCAGCTCCCCGGTCGGGACAGGGACCAATGAGCAGTTCTTC. The encoded protein is CASSSPVGTGTNEQFF.

This clonotype was observed many times. The chain recombines TRBV7-3 with TRBJ2-3; D gene ambiguous. V lost 5 bases and J 5 bases, leaving 11 bases between the germline ends. The CDR3 sequence is 13 residues long. Germline CDR1 reads SGHTA; CDR2 reads FQGTGA. DNA for the CDR3: TGTGCCAGCAGCCTCCGCTTGGGAGATACGCAGTATTTT. It is translated as CASSLRLGDTQYF.